These 14 T cell receptor beta chains originate from one sample sequenced in a study of blood T cells in healthy people across ages. PCR was performed a second time for about 7 to 12 cycles using a sample-barcoded 5' primer and a J-beta primer mix. Each CDR3 protein is one row after TCRdb ran MiXCR on the 5' RACE reads. This sample carries some 640,000 distinct CDR3 sequences, about 30% of them seen once, and the ten largest clones take about 15%. The sequencing input was blood. The receptor set was obtained from a woman at least 80 years old in good health.

This clonotype was recorded many times. The V and J genes are TRBV4-2 and TRBJ2-7; 7 positions match TRBD1. Germline V gives CDR1 LGHNA, CDR2 YNFKEQ. V dropped 2 bases and J dropped 2; count of bases not matched to a gene: 3. This CDR3 is 14 amino acids long. CDR3 residues: CASSQNRGAYEQYF. CDR3 bases: TGTGCCAGCAGCCAAAACAGGGGAGCCTACGAGCAGTACTTC.

There are many counts of this clonotype. CDR3 amino acids: CSALPVPGSGYTDTQYF. In nucleotides, the CDR3 is TGCAGTGCTCTCCCAGTACCTGGCAGCGGTTACACAGATACGCAGTATTTT. V is TRBV20-1 and J is TRBJ2-3; TRBD2 might be the D (5 bases). CDR1 is DFQATT, CDR2 SNEGSKA, per germline (reference sequence). V shed 5 bases and J shed 2 bases, with 23 bases lying between them. The CDR3 is 17 residues long.

This clonotype was detected ten times or more. V usage is TRBV2 and J usage is TRBJ2-7; the D is unclear. V was shortened by 4 bases and J by 3 bases, with 4 bases between the two germline ends. CDR1 and CDR2 (germline): SNHLY, FYNNEI. The CDR3 has 11 residues. The CDR3 spells CASSAFYEQYF. The CDR3 bases are TGTGCCAGCAGTGCCTTCTACGAGCAGTACTTC.

This clonotype was counted many times. This CDR3 is CASSLGAGVGETQYF. CDR3 nucleotide sequence: TGTGCCAGCAGCTTAGGGGCGGGGGTCGGAGAGACCCAGTACTTC. The rearrangement joins TRBV7-9 to TRBJ2-5; 7 bases align to TRBD2. Trimming took 1 base from V and 4 from J; bases not matched to a gene: 6. Germline V lookup: CDR1 SEHNR, CDR2 FQNEAQ (reference sequence). The CDR3 totals 15 residues. The entire variable domain, with the rest obtained from reference TRBV7-9 and TRBJ2-5, is as follows: DTGVSQNPRHKITKRGQNVTFRCDPISEHNRLYWYRQTLGQGPEFLTYFQNEAQLEKSRLLSDRFSAERPKGSFSTLEIQRTEQGDSAMYLCASSLGAGVGETQYFGPGTRLLVL.

At least ten counts were recorded for this clonotype. The chain recombines TRBV20-1 with TRBJ1-2; possibly TRBD1 for D (5 bases). This CDR3 is 15 amino acids long. The germline V gene has CDR1 DFQATT and CDR2 SNEGSKA (reference sequence). V gave up 0 bases and J gave up 9 bases, with 20 bases separating them. CDR3 sequence: CSARDGSGSRESYTF. Written as DNA, the CDR3 is TGCAGTGCTAGAGATGGGTCGGGGTCCAGGGAAAGCTACACCTTC.

As for this clonotype: Mismatch with germline at one junction end may stem from a read error. The rearrangement joins TRBV6-5 to TRBJ2-1, with 10 bases fitting TRBD1. Germline CDR1 is MNHEY and CDR2 is SVGAGI. This CDR3 contains 17 residues. Here the CDR3 reads CTSSYTSTGGTCNEQFF. CDR3 in DNA: TGTACCAGCAGTTACACTTCGACAGGGGGCACGTGTAACGAGCAGTTCTTC.

This clonotype appeared many times. This rearrangement joins TRBV3-1 to TRBJ2-1, with TRBD2 matching over 8 bases. Germline values: CDR1 LGHDT, CDR2 YNNKEL (reference sequence). The CDR3 is 17 residues long. V trimming: 4 bases; J trimming: 1 base; junction bases outside the gene matches: 9. The CDR3 region has the DNA TGTGCCAGCAGCCCTTTGAGTAGCGGGGTATCCTACAATGAGCAGTTCTTC. It encodes CASSPLSSGVSYNEQFF.

This clonotype occurred many times. This sequence joins TRBV20-1 and TRBJ1-6, with 7 bases fitting TRBD1. The CDR3 sequence is 15 residues long. Germline V gene sequence: CDR1 DFQATT, CDR2 SNEGSKA (reference sequence). Losses at the gene ends were 1 base for V and 4 bases for J; bases not matched to a gene: 4. The CDR3 region has the DNA TGCAGTGCTAGAGCCTCGGGACAGTATAATTCACCCCTCCACTTT. The encoded protein is CSARASGQYNSPLHF.

This clonotype came up a few times. The chain is built from TRBV30 and TRBJ1-4; 7 bases agree with TRBD1. After removal of 0 bases from V and 8 bases from J, the junction contained 6 bases not matched to a gene. Germline CDR1 is GTSNPN and CDR2 is SVGIG (reference sequence). The CDR3 contains 14 residues. CDR3 loop: CAWSVRQGREKLFF. Here the CDR3 DNA reads TGTGCCTGGAGTGTACGACAGGGACGAGAAAAACTGTTTTTT.

This clonotype showed up many times. The chain combines TRBV28 with TRBJ1-2; D is ambiguous. V was cut by 5 bases and J by 2 bases, with 18 bases left in between. The germline V gene has CDR1 MDHEN and CDR2 SYDVKM. The CDR3 sequence is 16 residues long. The CDR3 DNA reads as TGTGCCAGCAGTCATTCCGGGCCACGTCGGAACTATGGCTACACCTTC. This encodes CASSHSGPRRNYGYTF.

On this clonotype itself: Being one base from a much bigger clone, this may be a read error. J is TRBJ1-5 and V is TRBV5-1; the D gene is possibly TRBD1 (6 bases). CDR3 length: 15 amino acids. The V gene's germline CDR1 is SGHRS and CDR2 YFSETQ. The CDR3 is CASSLGGALNQPLHF. CDR3 coding DNA: TGCGCCAGCAGCTTGGGGGGGGCCTTGAATCAGCCCCTGCATTTT.

This clonotype was found many times. J is TRBJ2-1 and V is TRBV9; 9 bases line up with TRBD2. Germline loops: CDR1 SGDLS, CDR2 YYNGEE. The V segment lost 8 bases and the J segment 2 bases; nucleotides outside the gene matches: 11. The CDR3 loop spans 16 amino acids. In DNA form, the CDR3 reads TGTGCCAGTCAGGCGACCTCTAGCGGGGCCTACAATGAGCAGTTCTTC. Translating gives CASQATSSGAYNEQFF.

This chain connects TRBV30 to TRBJ2-7; no clear D gene. Trimming removed 4 bases from V and 7 bases from J, with 14 bases in between. The CDR3 is 12 amino acids. CDR1 and CDR2 (germline): GTSNPN, SVGIG (reference sequence). CDR3 residues: CAWNSAMGEQYF. The DNA for the CDR3 is TGTGCCTGGAACAGTGCCATGGGGGAGCAGTACTTC.

The CDR3 region has the DNA TGTGCCAGCAGCCCAGGAAAGAACATTCAGTACTTC. Encoded protein: CASSPGKNIQYF. The chain recombines TRBV7-2 with TRBJ2-4; no firm D call. This CDR3 is built from 12 residues. The V and J ends lost 5 bases and 7 bases respectively, with 9 bases between them. Germline-derived CDR1 and CDR2 are SGHTA and FQGNSA.